The 10 T cell receptor beta chains reported below all come from one sample, sequenced in a study of cytomegalovirus exposure and HLA in healthy donors. The PCR had 60 Vbeta and 13 Jbeta primers. Here immunoSEQ multiplex PCR was the method, and the copy in TCRdb shows in-frame clones only, minus some. Counted here are some 190,000 clones, about 82% occurring once; the ten biggest clones make up about 1.9%. The source material was PBMCs. The receptors were sampled from a woman under 40 in good health and CMV-seronegative.

This chain joins TRBV6-4 and TRBJ2-3, with D possibly matching TRBD2 (6 bases). The length of the CDR3 is 14 residues. The V and J ends lost 5 bases and 1 base respectively, with 10 bases between them. Per germline, CDR1 MRHNA and CDR2 SNTAGT. CDR3 DNA sequence: TGTGCCAGCAGTCGGCGGGAAGGCACAGATACGCAGTATTTT. It encodes CASSRREGTDTQYF.

The chain joins TRBV21-1 to TRBJ1-6; the table's D call TRBD1 went unverified against the DNA. TRBV21-1 is a pseudogene segment. This CDR3 is built from 14 residues. The CDR3 here is CASSHLDRGSPLHF. In nucleotides, the CDR3 is TGTGCCAGCAGCCACTTGGACAGGGGTTCACCCCTCCACTTT.

The chain employs TRBV5-1 and TRBJ2-3, with D possibly TRBD2 on 5 matching bases. CDR3 length equals 14 residues. Looked up from germline, CDR1 is SGHRS and CDR2 is YFSETQ. The ends were cut back, 5 bases at V and 5 bases at J, with 15 bases in the middle. CDR3: CASSSDYGGDTQYF. CDR3 DNA sequence: TGCGCCAGCAGTTCCGATTATGGAGGAGATACGCAGTATTTT.

The V gene is TRBV6-4, the J gene TRBJ2-2; D call uncertain. The V end was cut by 11 bases, the J end by 1 base, with 17 bases between. CDR3 size: 15 residues. Germline values: CDR1 MRHNA, CDR2 SNTAGT. For the CDR3, the DNA is TGTGCCCCTTCACGCGGTCTCTTGAACACCGGGGAGCTGTTTTTT. The encoded protein is CAPSRGLLNTGELFF.

The chain employs TRBV10-3 and TRBJ1-1; the D is unclear. Germline V gene data show CDR1 as ENHRY and CDR2 as SYGVKD. Trimming stripped 6 bases from V and 10 bases from J, with 21 bases between. The CDR3 spans 14 residues. DNA for the CDR3: TGTGCCATCAGGCCGGCCGGGGATGGAGCCGGAGCTTTCTTT. Translating it yields CAIRPAGDGAGAFF.

The chain joins TRBV25-1 to TRBJ1-4, with D hard to call. Per the germline V gene, CDR1 is MGHDK and CDR2 is SYGVNS. V lost 8 bases to trimming and J lost 0 bases, with 10 bases between them. The CDR3 is 14 residues long. The CDR3 DNA reads TGTGCCAGCGCCGAGCCAACAACTAATGAAAAACTGTTTTTT. Its translation: CASAEPTTNEKLFF.

With respect to this clone: Distinct nucleotide sequences in the sample also encode this CDR3. The chain recombines TRBV9 with TRBJ2-1, with D possibly matching TRBD1 (5 bases). Germline V gene lookup returns CDR1 SGDLS and CDR2 YYNGEE. This CDR3 has 15 residues. V lost 0 bases to trimming and J lost 1 base, with 8 bases between them. The CDR3 bases are TGTGCCAGCAGCGTAGATTCAGGGTCCTACAATGAGCAGTTCTTC. Its protein is CASSVDSGSYNEQFF.

The gene calls are TRBV7-2 and TRBJ1-1, with D perhaps TRBD1 (6 bases). Germline values: CDR1 SGHTA, CDR2 FQGNSA. This CDR3 spans 14 amino acids. The germline V and J ends were trimmed by 3 bases and 5 bases, with 13 bases remaining between them. CDR3 coding DNA: TGTGCCAGCAGCTTTTCAAAAAGGGGGACTGAAGCTTTCTTT. Protein: CASSFSKRGTEAFF.

The chain carries TRBV7-2 and TRBJ2-7, with D possibly TRBD1 on 5 matching bases. V was cut by 6 bases and J by 0 bases, with 12 bases left in between. Germline V gives CDR1 SGHTA, CDR2 FQGNSA. There are 14 residues in the CDR3. The CDR3 is CASSLGPNSYEQYF. The CDR3 DNA reads TGTGCCAGCAGTCTGGGGCCGAACTCCTACGAGCAGTACTTC. Looking up the rest from reference TRBV7-2 and TRBJ2-7 gives the full variable domain: GAGVSQSPSNKVTEKGKDVELRCDPISGHTALYWYRQSLGQGLEFLIYFQGNSAPDKSGLPSDRFSAERTGGSVSTLTIQRTQQEDSAVYLCASSLGPNSYEQYFGPGTRLTVT.

The V and J genes are TRBV2 and TRBJ2-2; 10 bases fit TRBD1. CDR1 and CDR2 (germline): SNHLY, FYNNEI. Trimming cost V 5 bases and J 4 bases; bases outside gene matches: 10. CDR3 length equals 17 residues. The CDR3: CASSRGSTGGFTGELFF. The CDR3 DNA is TGTGCCAGCAGTCGGGGATCGACAGGGGGCTTCACCGGGGAGCTGTTTTTT.